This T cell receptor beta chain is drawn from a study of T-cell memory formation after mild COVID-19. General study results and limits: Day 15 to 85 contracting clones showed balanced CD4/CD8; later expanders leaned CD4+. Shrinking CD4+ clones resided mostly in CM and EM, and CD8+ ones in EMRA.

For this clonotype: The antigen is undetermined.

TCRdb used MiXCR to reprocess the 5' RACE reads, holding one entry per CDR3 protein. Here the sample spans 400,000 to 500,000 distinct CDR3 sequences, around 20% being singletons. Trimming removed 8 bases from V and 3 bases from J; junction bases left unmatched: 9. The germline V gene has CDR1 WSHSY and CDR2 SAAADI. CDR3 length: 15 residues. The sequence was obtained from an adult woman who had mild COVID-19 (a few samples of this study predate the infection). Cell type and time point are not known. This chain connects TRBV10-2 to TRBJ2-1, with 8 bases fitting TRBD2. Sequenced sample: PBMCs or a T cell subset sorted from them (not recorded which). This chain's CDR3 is CASGERERGYNEQFF. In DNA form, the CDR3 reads TGCGCCAGCGGGGAGCGGGAGAGGGGCTACAATGAGCAGTTCTTC.